This TCR beta chain was observed in a study of regulatory T cells in long-lasting Graves disease. Study findings and constraints: Relative to newly diagnosed Graves' patients, persistent ones had lower TCR diversity.

Note on this clonotype: Its cognate antigen is unknown.

CDR3 regions were amplified by Arm-PCR using iRepertoire HTBI primers to build TCR beta libraries. A single record per CDR3 protein comes from TCRdb applying MiXCR to the multiplex PCR reads. The sample yields more than 450,000 distinct CDR3 sequences, 15% to 20% seen once. The time point is: newly diagnosed GD, antithyroid drugs for less than 3 months. After RNA was extracted from PBMCs, the TCR library was made from it. Germline lookup yields CDR1 ENHRY and CDR2 SYGVKD. V was pared by 4 bases and J by 0 bases, with 10 bases between. The CDR3 consists of 14 residues. This sample also appeared in a second study, on T cells in Graves' hyperthyroidism and ophthalmopathy.

The sequencing here drew on peripheral blood mononuclear cells (PBMCs), taken at new diagnosis, from a patient treated with antithyroid drugs. The receptor's source is a man aged 40-50 years with Graves disease. This sequence joins TRBV10-3 and TRBJ2-7, with D perhaps matching TRBD1 (5 bases). The CDR3 nucleotides are TGTGCCATCAGTGGAACAGGTAGCTCCTACGAGCAGTACTTC. Its translation is CAISGTGSSYEQYF.